This T cell receptor (beta chain) emerged from a study of T cell changes during pregnancy in multiple sclerosis. This clone was picked up one time. This table comes from immunoSEQ multiplex PCR, and its TCRdb copy is limited to in-frame clones, with some not included. Of 65,000 to 80,000 clones in the sample, 90% are singletons; the top ten hold 1.4% to 1.5%. Per the germline V gene, CDR1 is GTSNPN and CDR2 is SVGIG (reference sequence). The CDR3 sequence is 15 residues long. Trimming removed 1 base at V and 1 base at J, with 14 bases between. The rearrangement uses TRBV30 and TRBJ2-7; TRBD2 might be the D (7 bases). This sample comprised peripheral blood, obtained in the third trimester of pregnancy. This receptor was obtained from a female donor with multiple sclerosis, enrolled in a pregnancy study. For the CDR3, the DNA is TGTGCCTGGAGTGGGGTTGGGGGGGCTTCCTACGAGCAGTACTTC. Its translation: CAWSGVGGASYEQYF.